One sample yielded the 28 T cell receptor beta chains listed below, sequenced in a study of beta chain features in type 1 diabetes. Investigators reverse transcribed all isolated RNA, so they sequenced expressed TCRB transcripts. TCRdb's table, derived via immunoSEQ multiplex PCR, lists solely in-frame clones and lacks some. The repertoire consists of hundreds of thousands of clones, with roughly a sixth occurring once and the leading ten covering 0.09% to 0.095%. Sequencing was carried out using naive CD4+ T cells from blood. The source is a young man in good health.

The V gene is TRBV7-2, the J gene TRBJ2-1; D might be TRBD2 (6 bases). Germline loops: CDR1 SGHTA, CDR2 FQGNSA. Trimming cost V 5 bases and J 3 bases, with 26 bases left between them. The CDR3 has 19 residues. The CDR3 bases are TGTGCCAGCAGCCTTAGGTCTACGGGGGAGCGACGCCTCTACAATGAGCAGTTCTTC. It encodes CASSLRSTGERRLYNEQFF.

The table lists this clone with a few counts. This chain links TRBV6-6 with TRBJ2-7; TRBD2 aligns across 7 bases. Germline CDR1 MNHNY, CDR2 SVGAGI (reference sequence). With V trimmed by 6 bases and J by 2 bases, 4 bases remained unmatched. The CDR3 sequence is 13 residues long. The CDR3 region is CASSREVTYEQYF. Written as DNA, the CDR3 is TGTGCCAGCAGCCGGGAGGTAACCTACGAGCAGTACTTC.

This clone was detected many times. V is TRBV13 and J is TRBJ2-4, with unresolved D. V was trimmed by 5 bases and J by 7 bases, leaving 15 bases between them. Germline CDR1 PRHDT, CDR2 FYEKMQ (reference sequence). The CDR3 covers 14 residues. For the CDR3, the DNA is TGTGCCAGCAGCCCCCGGGCCTCTAGGAACATTCAGTACTTC. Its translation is CASSPRASRNIQYF.

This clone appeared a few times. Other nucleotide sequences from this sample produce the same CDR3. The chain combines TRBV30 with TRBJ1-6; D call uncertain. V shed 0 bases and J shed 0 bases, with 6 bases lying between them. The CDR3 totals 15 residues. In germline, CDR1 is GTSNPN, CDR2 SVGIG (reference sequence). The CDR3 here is CAWSVRSSYNSPLHF. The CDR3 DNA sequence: TGTGCCTGGAGTGTTCGGAGCTCCTATAATTCACCCCTCCACTTT.

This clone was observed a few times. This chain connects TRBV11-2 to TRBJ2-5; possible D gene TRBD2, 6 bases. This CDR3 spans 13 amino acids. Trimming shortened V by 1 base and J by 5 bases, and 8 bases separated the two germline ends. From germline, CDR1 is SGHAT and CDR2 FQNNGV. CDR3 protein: CASSLGLVETQYF. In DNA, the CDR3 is TGTGCCAGCAGCTTAGGACTAGTGGAGACCCAGTACTTC.

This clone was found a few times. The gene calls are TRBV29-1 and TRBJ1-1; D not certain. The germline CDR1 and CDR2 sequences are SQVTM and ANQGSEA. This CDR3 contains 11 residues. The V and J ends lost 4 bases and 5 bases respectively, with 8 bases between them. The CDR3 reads CSVGERTEAFF. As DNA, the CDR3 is TGCAGCGTTGGGGAGAGGACTGAAGCTTTCTTT.

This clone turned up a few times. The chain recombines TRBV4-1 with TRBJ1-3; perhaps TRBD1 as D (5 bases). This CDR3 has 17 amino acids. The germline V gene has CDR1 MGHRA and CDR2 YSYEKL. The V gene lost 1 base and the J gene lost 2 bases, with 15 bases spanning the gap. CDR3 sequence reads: CASSQGRGLIPGNTIYF. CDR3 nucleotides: TGCGCCAGCAGCCAAGGGAGGGGTCTCATTCCTGGAAACACCATATATTTT.

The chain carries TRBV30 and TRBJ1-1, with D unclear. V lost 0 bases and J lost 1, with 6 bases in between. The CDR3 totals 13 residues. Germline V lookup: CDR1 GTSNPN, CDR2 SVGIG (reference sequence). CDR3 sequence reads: CAWSVKGNTEAFF. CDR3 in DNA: TGTGCCTGGAGTGTAAAGGGGAACACTGAAGCTTTCTTT.

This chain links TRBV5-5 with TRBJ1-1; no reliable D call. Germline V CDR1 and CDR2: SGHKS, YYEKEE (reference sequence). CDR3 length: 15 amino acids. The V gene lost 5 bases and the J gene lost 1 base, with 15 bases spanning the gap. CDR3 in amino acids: CASRTAASGNTEAFF. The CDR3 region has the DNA TGTGCCAGCAGGACGGCCGCTTCAGGGAACACTGAAGCTTTCTTT.

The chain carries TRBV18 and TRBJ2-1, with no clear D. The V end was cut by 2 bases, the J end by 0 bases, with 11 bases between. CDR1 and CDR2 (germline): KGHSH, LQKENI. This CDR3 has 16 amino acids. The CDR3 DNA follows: TGTGCCAGCTCACCAGACAAAGCCAGCTCCTACAATGAGCAGTTCTTC. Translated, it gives CASSPDKASSYNEQFF. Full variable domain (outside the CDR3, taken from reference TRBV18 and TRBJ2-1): NAGVMQNPRHLVRRRGQEARLRCSPMKGHSHVYWYRQLPEEGLKFMVYLQKENIIDESGMPKERFSAEFPKEGPSILRIQQVVRGDSAAYFCASSPDKASSYNEQFFGPGTRLTVL.

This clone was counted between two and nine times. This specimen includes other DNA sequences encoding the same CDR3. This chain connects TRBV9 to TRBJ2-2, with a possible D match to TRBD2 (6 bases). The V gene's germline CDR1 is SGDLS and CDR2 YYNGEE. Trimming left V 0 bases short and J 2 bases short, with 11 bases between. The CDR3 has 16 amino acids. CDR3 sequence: CASSVGPSANTGELFF. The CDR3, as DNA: TGTGCCAGCAGCGTAGGTCCTAGCGCCAACACCGGGGAGCTGTTTTTT. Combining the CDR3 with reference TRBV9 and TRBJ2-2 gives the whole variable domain DSGVTQTPKHLITATGQRVTLRCSPRSGDLSVYWYQQSLDQGLQFLIQYYNGEERAKGNILERFSAQQFPDLHSELNLSSLELGDSALYFCASSVGPSANTGELFFGEGSRLTVL.

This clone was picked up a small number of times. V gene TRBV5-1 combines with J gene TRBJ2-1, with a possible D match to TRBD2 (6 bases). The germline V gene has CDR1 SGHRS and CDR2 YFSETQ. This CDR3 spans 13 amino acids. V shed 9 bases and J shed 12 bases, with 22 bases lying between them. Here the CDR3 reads CATTGTGNDGQFF. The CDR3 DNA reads TGCGCCACTACCGGGACTGGTAATGATGGGCAGTTCTTC.

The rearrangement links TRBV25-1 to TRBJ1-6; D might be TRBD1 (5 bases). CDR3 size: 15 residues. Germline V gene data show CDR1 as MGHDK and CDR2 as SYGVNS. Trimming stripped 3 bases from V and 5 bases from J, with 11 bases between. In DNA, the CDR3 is TGTGCCAGCAGTGAGGGGGGGTCCAATAATTCACCCCTCCACTTT. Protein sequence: CASSEGGSNNSPLHF.

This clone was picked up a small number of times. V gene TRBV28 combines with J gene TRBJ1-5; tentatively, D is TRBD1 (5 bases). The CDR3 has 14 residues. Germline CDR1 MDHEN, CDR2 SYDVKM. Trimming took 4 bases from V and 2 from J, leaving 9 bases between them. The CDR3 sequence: CASSSARGNQPQHF. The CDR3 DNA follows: TGTGCCAGCAGTTCGGCCAGGGGCAATCAGCCCCAGCATTTT.

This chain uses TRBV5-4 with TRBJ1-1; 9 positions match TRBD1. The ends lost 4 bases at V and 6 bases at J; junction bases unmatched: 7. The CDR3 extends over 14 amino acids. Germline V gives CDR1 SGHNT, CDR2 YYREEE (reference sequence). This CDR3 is CASSGLQGAPEAFF. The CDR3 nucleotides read TGTGCCAGCAGCGGGTTACAGGGGGCGCCTGAAGCTTTCTTT.

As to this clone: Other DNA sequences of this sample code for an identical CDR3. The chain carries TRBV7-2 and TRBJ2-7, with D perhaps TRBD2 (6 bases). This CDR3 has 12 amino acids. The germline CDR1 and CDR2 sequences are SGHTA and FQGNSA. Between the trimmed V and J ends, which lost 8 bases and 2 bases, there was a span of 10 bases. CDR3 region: CASSPGAYEQYF. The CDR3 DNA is TGTGCCAGCTCCCCGGGGGCCTACGAGCAGTACTTC.

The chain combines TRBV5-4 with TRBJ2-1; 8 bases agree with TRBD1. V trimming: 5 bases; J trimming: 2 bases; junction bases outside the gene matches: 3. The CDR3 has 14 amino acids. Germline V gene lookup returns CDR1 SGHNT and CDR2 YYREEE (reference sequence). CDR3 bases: TGTGCCAGCAGAGGGACAGGCGCCTACAATGAGCAGTTCTTC. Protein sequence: CASRGTGAYNEQFF.

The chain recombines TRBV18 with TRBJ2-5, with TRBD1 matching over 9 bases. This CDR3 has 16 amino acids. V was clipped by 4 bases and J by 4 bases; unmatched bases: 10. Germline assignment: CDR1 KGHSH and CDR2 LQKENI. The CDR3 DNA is TGTGCCAGCTCACTCAACGCACAGGGGGCCGTAGAGACCCAGTACTTC. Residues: CASSLNAQGAVETQYF.

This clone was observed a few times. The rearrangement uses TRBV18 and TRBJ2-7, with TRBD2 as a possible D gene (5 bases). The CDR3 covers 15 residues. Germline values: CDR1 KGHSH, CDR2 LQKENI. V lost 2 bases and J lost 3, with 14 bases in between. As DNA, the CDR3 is TGTGCCAGCTCACCAATCTCCGGGGAAGTCTACGAGCAGTACTTC. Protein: CASSPISGEVYEQYF.

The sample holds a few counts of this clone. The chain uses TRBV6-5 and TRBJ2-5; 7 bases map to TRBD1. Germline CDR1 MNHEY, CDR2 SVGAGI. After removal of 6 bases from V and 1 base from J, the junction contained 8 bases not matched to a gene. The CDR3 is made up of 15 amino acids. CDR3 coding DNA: TGTGCCAGCAGATTAATGGGACAGATCCAAGAGACCCAGTACTTC. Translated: CASRLMGQIQETQYF.

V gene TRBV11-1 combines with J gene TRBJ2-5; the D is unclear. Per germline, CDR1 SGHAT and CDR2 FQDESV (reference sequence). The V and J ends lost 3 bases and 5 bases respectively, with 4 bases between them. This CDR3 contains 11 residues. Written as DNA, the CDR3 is TGTGCCAGCAGCTTCAGGGAGACCCAGTACTTC. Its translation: CASSFRETQYF.

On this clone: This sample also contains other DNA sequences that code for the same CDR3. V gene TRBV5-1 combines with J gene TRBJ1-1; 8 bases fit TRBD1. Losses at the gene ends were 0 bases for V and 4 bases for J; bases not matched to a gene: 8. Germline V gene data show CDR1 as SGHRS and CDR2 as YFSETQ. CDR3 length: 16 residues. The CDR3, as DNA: TGCGCCAGCAGCTTGGAAGGGCAGGGGGCCGGCACTGAAGCTTTCTTT. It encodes CASSLEGQGAGTEAFF.

The CDR3 coding sequence is TGCGCCAGCAGCCTAAGAGGAGTTACGGGAAACACCGGGGAGCTGTTTTTT. This translates into CASSLRGVTGNTGELFF. The gene calls are TRBV4-1 and TRBJ2-2; D might be TRBD2 (5 bases). Trimming stripped 4 bases from V and 2 bases from J, with 17 bases between. The length of the CDR3 is 17 residues. CDR1 is MGHRA and CDR2 is YSYEKL in the germline V gene.

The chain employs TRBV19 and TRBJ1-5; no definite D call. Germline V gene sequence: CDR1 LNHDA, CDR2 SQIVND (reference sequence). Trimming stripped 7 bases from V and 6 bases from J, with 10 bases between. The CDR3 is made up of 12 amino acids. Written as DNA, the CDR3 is TGTGCCAGTAAAAGGGTAGGTCAGCCCCAGCATTTT. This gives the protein CASKRVGQPQHF. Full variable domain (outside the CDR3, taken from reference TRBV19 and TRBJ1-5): DGGITQSPKYLFRKEGQNVTLSCEQNLNHDAMYWYRQDPGQGLRLIYYSQIVNDFQKGDIAEGYSVSREKKESFPLTVTSAQKNPTAFYLCASKRVGQPQHFGDGTRLSIL.

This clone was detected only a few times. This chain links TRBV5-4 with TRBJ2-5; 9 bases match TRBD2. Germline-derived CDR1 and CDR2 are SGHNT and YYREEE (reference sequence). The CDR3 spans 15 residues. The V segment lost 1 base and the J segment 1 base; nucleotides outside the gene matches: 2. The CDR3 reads CASSLPGLAQETQYF. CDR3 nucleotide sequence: TGTGCCAGCAGCTTGCCGGGACTAGCCCAAGAGACCCAGTACTTC.

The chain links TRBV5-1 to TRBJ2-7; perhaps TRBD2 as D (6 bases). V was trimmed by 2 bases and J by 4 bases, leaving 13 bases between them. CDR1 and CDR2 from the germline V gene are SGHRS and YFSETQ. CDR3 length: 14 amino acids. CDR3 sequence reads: CASSFDGSGYEQYF. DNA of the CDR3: TGCGCCAGCAGCTTCGACGGGAGTGGTTACGAGCAGTACTTC.

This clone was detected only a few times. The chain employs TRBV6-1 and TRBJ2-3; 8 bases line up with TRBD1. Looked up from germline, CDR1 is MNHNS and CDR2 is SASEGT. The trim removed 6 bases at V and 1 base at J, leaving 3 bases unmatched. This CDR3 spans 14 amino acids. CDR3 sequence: CASRPGQGTDTQYF. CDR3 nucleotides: TGTGCCAGCAGGCCGGGACAGGGCACAGATACGCAGTATTTT.

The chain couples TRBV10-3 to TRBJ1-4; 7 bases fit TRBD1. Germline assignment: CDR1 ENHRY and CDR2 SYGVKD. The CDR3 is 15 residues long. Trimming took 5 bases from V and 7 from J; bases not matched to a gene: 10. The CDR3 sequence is CAISPEGARGEKLFF. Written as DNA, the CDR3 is TGTGCCATCAGTCCGGAGGGGGCGCGTGGTGAAAAACTGTTTTTT.